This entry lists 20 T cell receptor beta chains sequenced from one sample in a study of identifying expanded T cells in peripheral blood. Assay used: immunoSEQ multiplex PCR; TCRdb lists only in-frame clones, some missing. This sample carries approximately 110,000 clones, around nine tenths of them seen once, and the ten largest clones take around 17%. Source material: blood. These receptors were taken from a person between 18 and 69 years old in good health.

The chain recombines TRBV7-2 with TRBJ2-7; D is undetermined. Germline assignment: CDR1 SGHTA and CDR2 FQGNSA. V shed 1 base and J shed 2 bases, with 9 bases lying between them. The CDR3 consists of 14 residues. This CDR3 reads CASSLGPRPYEQYF. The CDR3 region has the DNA TGTGCCAGCAGCTTAGGCCCGAGACCCTACGAGCAGTACTTC.

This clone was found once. CDR3 region: CASSTRQGYLYQPQHF. Here the CDR3 DNA reads TGTGCCAGCAGTACCCGACAGGGTTACTTGTATCAGCCCCAGCATTTT. J is TRBJ1-5 and V is TRBV28; 7 positions match TRBD1. Germline V CDR1 and CDR2: MDHEN, SYDVKM. The CDR3 runs 16 residues. V dropped 5 bases and J dropped 5; count of bases not matched to a gene: 12.

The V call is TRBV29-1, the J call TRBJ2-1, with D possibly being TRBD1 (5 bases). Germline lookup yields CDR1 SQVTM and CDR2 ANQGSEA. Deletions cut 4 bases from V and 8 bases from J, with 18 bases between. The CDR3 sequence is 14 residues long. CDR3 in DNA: TGCAGCGTTGTGATCCGGACACCTGCCCATGAGCAGTTCTTC. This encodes CSVVIRTPAHEQFF.

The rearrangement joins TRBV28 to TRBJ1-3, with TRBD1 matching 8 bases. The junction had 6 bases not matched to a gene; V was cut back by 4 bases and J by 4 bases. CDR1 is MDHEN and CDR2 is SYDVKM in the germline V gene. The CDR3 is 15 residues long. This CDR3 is CASSWFRGPGNTIYF. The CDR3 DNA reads TGTGCCAGCAGTTGGTTCAGGGGGCCAGGAAACACCATATATTTT. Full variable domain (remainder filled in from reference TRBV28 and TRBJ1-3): DVKVTQSSRYLVKRTGEKVFLECVQDMDHENMFWYRQDPGLGLRLIYFSYDVKMKEKGDIPEGYSVSREKKERFSLILESASTNQTSMYLCASSWFRGPGNTIYFGEGSWLTVV.

CDR3 in amino acids: CASRRTTHEQYF. The CDR3 bases are TGTGCCAGCAGACGGACCACCCACGAGCAGTACTTC. The chain combines TRBV6-5 with TRBJ2-7; unclear D gene. This CDR3 is built from 12 residues. Germline V lookup: CDR1 MNHEY, CDR2 SVGAGI. Trimming removed 6 bases from V and 5 bases from J, with 11 bases in between.

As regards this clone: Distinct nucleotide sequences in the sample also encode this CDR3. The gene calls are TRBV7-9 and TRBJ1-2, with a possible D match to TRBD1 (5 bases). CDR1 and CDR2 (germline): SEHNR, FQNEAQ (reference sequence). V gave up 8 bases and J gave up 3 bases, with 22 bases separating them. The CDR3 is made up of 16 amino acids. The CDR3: CASVGGNVIRDYGYTF. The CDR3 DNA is TGTGCCAGCGTCGGGGGGAACGTGATTAGGGACTATGGCTACACCTTC.

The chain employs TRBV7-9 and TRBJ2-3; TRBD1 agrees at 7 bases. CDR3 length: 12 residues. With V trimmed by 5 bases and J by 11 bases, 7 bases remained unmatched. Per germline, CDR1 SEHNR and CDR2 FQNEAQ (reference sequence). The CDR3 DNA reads TGTGCCAGCAGCCCAGTCGGGACAGTGCAGTATTTT. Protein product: CASSPVGTVQYF.

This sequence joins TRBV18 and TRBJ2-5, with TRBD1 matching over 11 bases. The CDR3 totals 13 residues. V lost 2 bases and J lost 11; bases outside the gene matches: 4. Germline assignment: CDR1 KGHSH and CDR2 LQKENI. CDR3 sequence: CASSPDRDRGQYF. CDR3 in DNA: TGTGCCAGCTCACCAGACCGGGACAGGGGGCAGTACTTC. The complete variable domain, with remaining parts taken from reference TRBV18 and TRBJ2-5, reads NAGVMQNPRHLVRRRGQEARLRCSPMKGHSHVYWYRQLPEEGLKFMVYLQKENIIDESGMPKERFSAEFPKEGPSILRIQQVVRGDSAAYFCASSPDRDRGQYFGPGTRLLVL.

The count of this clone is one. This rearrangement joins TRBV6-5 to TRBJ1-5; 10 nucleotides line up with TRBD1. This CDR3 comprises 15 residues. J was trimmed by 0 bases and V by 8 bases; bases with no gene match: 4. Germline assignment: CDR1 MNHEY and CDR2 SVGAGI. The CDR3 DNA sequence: TGTGCCAGCCGACAGGGGGCTTATAGCAATCAGCCCCAGCATTTT. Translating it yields CASRQGAYSNQPQHF.

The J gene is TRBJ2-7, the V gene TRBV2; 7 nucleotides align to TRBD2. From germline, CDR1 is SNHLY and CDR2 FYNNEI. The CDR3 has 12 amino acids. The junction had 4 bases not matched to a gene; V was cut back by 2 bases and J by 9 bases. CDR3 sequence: CASSEYAGVQYF. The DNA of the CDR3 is TGTGCCAGCAGTGAATATGCGGGAGTGCAGTACTTC.

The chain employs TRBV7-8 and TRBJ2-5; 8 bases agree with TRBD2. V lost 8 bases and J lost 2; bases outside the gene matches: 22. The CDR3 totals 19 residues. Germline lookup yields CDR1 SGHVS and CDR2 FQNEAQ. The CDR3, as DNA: TGTGCCAGCCCCCAGCGGGGCAGGGCGGGGGGACTGAAACAAGAGACCCAGTACTTC. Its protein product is CASPQRGRAGGLKQETQYF.

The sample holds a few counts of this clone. CDR3 protein: CASRGTGGSQHF. The CDR3 DNA follows: TGTGCCAGCAGAGGGACCGGAGGTTCCCAGCATTTT. The J gene is TRBJ1-5, the V gene TRBV27, with D possibly TRBD1 on 5 matching bases. This CDR3 spans 12 amino acids. V was shortened by 6 bases and J by 11 bases, with 14 bases between the two germline ends. Germline values: CDR1 MNHEY, CDR2 SMNVEV (reference sequence).

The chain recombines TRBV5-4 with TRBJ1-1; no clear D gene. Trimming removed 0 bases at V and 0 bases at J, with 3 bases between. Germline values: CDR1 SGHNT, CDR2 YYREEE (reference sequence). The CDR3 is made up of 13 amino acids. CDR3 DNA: TGTGCCAGCAGCTTGGAGGTGAACACTGAAGCTTTCTTT. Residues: CASSLEVNTEAFF.

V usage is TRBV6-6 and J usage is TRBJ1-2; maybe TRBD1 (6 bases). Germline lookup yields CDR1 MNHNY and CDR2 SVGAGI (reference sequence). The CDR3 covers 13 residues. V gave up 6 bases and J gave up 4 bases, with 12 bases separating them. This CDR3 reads CASSNRVSYGYTF. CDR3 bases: TGTGCCAGCAGCAACAGGGTGTCCTATGGCTACACCTTC.

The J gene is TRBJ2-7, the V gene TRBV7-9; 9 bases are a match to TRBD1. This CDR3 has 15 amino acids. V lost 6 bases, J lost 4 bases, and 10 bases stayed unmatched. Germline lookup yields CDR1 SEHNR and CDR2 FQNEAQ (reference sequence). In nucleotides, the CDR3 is TGTGCCAGCAGGGCTACCGGGACAGGGCATTACGAGCAGTACTTC. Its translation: CASRATGTGHYEQYF.

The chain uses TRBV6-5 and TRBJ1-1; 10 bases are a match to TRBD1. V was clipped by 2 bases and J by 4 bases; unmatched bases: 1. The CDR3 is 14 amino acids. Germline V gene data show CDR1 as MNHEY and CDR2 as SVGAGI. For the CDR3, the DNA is TGTGCCAGCAGTTACCGGACAGGGGGCACTGAAGCTTTCTTT. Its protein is CASSYRTGGTEAFF.

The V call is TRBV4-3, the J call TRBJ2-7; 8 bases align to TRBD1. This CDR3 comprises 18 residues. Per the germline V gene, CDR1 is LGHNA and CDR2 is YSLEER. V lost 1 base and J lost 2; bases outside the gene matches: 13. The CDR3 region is CASSQGWAPGQEAYEQYF. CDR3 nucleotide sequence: TGCGCCAGCAGCCAAGGCTGGGCCCCGGGACAGGAAGCCTACGAGCAGTACTTC.

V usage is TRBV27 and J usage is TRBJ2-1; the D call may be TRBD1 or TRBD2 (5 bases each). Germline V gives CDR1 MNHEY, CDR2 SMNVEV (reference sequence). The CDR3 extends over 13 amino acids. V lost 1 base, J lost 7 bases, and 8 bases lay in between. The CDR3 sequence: CASSLWGWNEQFF. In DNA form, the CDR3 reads TGTGCCAGCAGTTTATGGGGGTGGAATGAGCAGTTCTTC.

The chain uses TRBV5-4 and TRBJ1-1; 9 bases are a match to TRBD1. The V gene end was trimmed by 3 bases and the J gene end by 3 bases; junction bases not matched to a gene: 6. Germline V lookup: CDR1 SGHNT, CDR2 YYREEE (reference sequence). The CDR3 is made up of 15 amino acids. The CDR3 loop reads CASSWGGQGHTEAFF. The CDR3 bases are TGTGCCAGCAGCTGGGGGGGACAGGGTCACACTGAAGCTTTCTTT.

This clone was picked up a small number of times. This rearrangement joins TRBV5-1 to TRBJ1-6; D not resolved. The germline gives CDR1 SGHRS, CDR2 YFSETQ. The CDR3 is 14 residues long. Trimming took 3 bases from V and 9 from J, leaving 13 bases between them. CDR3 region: CASSSTVPPSPLHF. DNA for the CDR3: TGCGCCAGCAGCTCCACAGTCCCGCCTTCACCCCTCCACTTT.